The text below deals with one T cell receptor (beta chain). The antigen remains unidentified. This specimen belongs to a study of cytomegalovirus exposure and HLA in healthy donors. Study-wide context: The early release's HLA-typed donors yielded roughly 85 million unique TCRs.

Whole-study findings and limits: Further analysis was carried out later, and it showed several of the most significant clusters appearing linked to common viral pathogens. The classifier, whose performance was assessed in both the original and validation cohorts, reportedly diagnosed cytomegalovirus status with high specificity and sensitivity.

The primer mix had 60 Vbeta and 13 Jbeta primers. Profiled with immunoSEQ multiplex PCR; TCRdb holds only in-frame clones, not every one. The data show some 190,000 clones, nearly 80% seen once. V was trimmed by 4 bases and J by 0 bases, leaving 16 bases between them. CDR1 MNHEY and CDR2 SMNVEV come from the germline V gene (reference sequence). The CDR3 contains 16 residues. The material sequenced was PBMCs. The clonotype was recovered from a female donor in good health and CMV-seronegative. This chain joins TRBV27 and TRBJ2-7, with D possibly matching TRBD1 (6 bases). CDR3 nucleotides: TGTGCCAGCAGTTCACACGGGACATCTAGCTCCTACGAGCAGTACTTC. It is translated as CASSSHGTSSSYEQYF.